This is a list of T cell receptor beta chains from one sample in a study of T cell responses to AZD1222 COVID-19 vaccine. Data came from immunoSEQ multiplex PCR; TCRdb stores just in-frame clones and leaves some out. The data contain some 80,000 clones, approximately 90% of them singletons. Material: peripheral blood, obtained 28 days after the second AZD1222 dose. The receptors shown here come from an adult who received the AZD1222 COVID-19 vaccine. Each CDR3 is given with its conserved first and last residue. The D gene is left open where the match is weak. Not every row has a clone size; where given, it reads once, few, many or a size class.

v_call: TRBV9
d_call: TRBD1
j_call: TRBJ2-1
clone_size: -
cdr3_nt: TGTGCCAGCAGCGTCGGGACAGCCTTTTACAATGAGCAGTTCTTC
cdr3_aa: CASSVGTAFYNEQFF

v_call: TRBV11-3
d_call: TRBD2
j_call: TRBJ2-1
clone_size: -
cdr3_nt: TGTGCCAGCAGCCGCGAGGGACTAGCGGACTACTCCTACAATGAGCAGTTCTTC
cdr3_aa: CASSREGLADYSYNEQFF

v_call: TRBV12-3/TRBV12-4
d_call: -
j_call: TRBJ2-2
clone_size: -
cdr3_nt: TGTGCCAGCAGTTTTTCGTCTGAAGGAAGGCTGTTTTTT
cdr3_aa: CASSFSSEGRLFF

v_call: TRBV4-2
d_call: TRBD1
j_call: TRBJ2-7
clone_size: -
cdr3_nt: TGTGCCAGCAGCCAGACAGGGGTAAGCTCCTACGAGCAGTACTTC
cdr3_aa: CASSQTGVSSYEQYF

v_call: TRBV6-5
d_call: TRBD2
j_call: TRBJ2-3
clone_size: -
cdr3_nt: TGTGCCAGCAGTTCCCGCGGGGGGGGCACAGATACGCAGTATTTT
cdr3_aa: CASSSRGGGTDTQYF

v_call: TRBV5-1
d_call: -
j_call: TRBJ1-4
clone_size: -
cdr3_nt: TGCGCCAGCAGCTTGGCGTCAGGACCTCGTACTAATGAAAAACTGTTTTTT
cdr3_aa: CASSLASGPRTNEKLFF

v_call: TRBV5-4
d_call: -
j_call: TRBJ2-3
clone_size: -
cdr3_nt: TGTGCCAGCAGCTTGGAAGCCGCTTCGAGGGAGCAGTATTTT
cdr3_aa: CASSLEAASREQYF

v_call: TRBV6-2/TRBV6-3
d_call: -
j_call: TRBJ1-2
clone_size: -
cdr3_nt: TGTGCCAGCAGTTCTGCACCGGGACAAGGAAACTATGGCTACACCTTC
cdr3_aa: CASSSAPGQGNYGYTF

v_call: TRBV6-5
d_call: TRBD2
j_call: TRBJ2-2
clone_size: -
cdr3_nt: TGTGCCAGCCTACTAGCGGGGGCGAACACCGGGGAGCTGTTTTTT
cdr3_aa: CASLLAGANTGELFF

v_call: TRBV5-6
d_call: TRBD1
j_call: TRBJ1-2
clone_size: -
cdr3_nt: TGTGCCAGCAGCCCACAGGGGCCGGACTATGGCTACACCTTC
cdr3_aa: CASSPQGPDYGYTF

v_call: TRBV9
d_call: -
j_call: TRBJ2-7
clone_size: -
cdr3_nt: TGTGCCAGCAGCGTAGGTGACCGATTTACCTACGAGCAGTACTTC
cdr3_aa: CASSVGDRFTYEQYF

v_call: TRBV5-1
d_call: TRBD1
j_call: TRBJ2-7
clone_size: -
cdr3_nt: TGCGCCAGCAGCTTGGGTTCCGAGGGCAGGGGGCTCGGATTTCGCTACGAGCAGTACTTC
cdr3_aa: CASSLGSEGRGLGFRYEQYF

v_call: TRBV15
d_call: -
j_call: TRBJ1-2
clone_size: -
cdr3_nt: TGTGCCACCAGCTCTTATGATTATGGGAGCGGCTACACCTTC
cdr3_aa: CATSSYDYGSGYTF

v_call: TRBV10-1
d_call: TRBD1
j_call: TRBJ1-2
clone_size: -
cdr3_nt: TGCGCCAGCAGTGGTCCACAGGGGGCGGTAGGCTACACCTTC
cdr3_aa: CASSGPQGAVGYTF

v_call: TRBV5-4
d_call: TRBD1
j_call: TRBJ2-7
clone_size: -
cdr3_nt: TGTGCCAGCAGCATGGACAGGGGGCGTTACGAGCAGTACTTC
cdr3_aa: CASSMDRGRYEQYF

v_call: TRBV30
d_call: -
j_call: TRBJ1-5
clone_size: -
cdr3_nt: TGTGCCTGGAGTGTACGAGGGAGGGAGGATCAGCCCCAGCATTTT
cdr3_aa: CAWSVRGREDQPQHF

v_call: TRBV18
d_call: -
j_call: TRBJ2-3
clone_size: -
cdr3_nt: TGTGCCAGCTCACCCACCCATACTCCCACAGATACGCAGTATTTT
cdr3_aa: CASSPTHTPTDTQYF

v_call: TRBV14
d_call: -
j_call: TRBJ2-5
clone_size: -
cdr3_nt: TGTGCCAGCAGCCAAGAACTCGGGGAGACCCAGTACTTC
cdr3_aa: CASSQELGETQYF

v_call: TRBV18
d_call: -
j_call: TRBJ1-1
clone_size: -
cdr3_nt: TGTGCCAGCTCCGTCGGACAGCTGAACACTGAAGCTTTCTTT
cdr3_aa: CASSVGQLNTEAFF

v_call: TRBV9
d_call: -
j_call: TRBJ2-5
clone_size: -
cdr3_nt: TGTGCCAGCAGCGTAGCTCAGGGGCCCGAGACCCAGTACTTC
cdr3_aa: CASSVAQGPETQYF

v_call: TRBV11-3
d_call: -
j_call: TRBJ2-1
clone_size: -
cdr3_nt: TGTGCCAGCAGCTTAGTAGGAGGGGTTAATGAGCAGTTCTTC
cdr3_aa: CASSLVGGVNEQFF

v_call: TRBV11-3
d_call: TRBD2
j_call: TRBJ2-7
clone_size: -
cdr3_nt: TGTGCCAGCAGCGGGGGGGGCTACGAGCAGTACTTC
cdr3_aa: CASSGGGYEQYF

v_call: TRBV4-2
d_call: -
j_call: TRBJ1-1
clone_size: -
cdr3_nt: TGTGCCAGCAGCCACTCCCTAGGGGGGGTAATGAACACTGAAGCTTTCTTT
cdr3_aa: CASSHSLGGVMNTEAFF

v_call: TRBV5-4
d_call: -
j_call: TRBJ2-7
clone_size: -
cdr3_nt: TGTGCCAGCAGCTCCGGGACATCCTACGAGCAGTACTTC
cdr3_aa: CASSSGTSYEQYF

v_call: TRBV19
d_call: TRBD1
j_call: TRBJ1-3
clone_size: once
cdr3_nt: TGTGCCAGTACAGGACAGGGGCTAGATCGGGCTGGAAACACCATATATTTT
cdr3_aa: CASTGQGLDRAGNTIYF

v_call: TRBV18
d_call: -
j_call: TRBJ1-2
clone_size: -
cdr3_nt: TGTGCCAGCTTACCGGGAGACAAGATTTATGGTGGCTACACCTTC
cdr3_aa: CASLPGDKIYGGYTF

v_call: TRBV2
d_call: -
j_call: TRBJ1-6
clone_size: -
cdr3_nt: TGTGCCAGCACCGAAGACCAAGGCAGCAGTTCACCCCTCCACTTT
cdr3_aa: CASTEDQGSSSPLHF

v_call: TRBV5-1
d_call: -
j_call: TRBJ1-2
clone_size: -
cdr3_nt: TGCGCCAGTCCGGGGACGGACAACTATGGCTACACCTTC
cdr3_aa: CASPGTDNYGYTF

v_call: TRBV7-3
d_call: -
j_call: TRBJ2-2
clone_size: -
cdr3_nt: TGTGCCAGCAGCTTATACGGGAGAAACACCGGGGAGCTGTTTTTT
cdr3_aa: CASSLYGRNTGELFF

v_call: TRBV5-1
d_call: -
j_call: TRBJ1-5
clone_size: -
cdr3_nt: TGCGCCAGCAGCTTGAGTTCGGGCTACAATCAGCCCCAGCATTTT
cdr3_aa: CASSLSSGYNQPQHF

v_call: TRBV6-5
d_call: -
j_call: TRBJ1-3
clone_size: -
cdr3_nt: TGTGCCAGCACCAAGGACGACGGAAACACCATATATTTT
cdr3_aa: CASTKDDGNTIYF

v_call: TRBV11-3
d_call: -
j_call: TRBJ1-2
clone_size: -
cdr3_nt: TGTGCCAGCGCTCCCGGACAGTACTATGGCTACACCTTC
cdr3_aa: CASAPGQYYGYTF